The T cell receptor (beta chain) described here comes from a study of blood T cell repertoires in COVID-19. Study in general: Whether acute or convalescent, the COVID-19 samples came from the United States, Italy and Spain. PBMCs, B-cell-depleted T cells, or T cells were the source of the cDNA or gDNA that made up the material.

The CDR3 runs to 16 residues. J lost 2 bases, V lost 4 bases, and 9 bases had no gene match. CDR1 is SGHTS, CDR2 YDEGEE, per germline. Source study methods: Estimated nucleated cell counts came from reference gene primer amplification. Produced via immunoSEQ multiplex PCR; TCRdb's table is partial and in-frame only. Clonal size and the V and J genes are those of that table, whereas D and trimming came from the DNA. The table lists 380,000 or so clones, approximately 80% of them singletons. V gene TRBV5-8 combines with J gene TRBJ1-3, with 7 bases lining up with TRBD1. The sequence derives from a human donor with acute or convalescent COVID-19. The donor label of this sample is uncertain. The sequenced material came from peripheral blood. The CDR3 DNA is TGTGCCAGCAGCGGCAACAGGGGATCCACTGGAAACACCATATATTTT. Amino acids: CASSGNRGSTGNTIYF. The entire variable domain, with the rest obtained from reference TRBV5-8 and TRBJ1-3, is as follows: EAGVTQSPTHLIKTRGQQATLRCSPISGHTSVYWYQQALGLGLQFLLWYDEGEERNRGNFPPRFSGRQFPNYSSELNVNALELEDSALYLCASSGNRGSTGNTIYFGEGSWLTVV.